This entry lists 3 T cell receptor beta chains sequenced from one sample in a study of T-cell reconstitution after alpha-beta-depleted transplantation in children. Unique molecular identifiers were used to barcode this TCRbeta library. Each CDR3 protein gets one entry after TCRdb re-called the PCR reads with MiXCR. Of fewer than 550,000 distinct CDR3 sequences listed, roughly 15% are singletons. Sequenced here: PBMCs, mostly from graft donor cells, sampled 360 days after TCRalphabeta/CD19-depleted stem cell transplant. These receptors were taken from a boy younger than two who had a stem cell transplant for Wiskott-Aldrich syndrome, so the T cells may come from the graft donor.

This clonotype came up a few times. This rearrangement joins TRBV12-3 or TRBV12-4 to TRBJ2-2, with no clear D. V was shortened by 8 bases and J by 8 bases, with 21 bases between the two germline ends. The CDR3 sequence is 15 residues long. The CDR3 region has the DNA TGTGCCAGCCGCTCGCAGGCCGACAATGGTGGGGAGCTGTTTTTT. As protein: CASRSQADNGGELFF.

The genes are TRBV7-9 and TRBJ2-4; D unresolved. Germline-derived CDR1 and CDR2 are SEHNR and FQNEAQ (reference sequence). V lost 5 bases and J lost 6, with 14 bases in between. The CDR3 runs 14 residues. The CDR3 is CASSHDMGSNIQYF. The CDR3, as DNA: TGTGCCAGCAGCCACGACATGGGGTCAAACATTCAGTACTTC.

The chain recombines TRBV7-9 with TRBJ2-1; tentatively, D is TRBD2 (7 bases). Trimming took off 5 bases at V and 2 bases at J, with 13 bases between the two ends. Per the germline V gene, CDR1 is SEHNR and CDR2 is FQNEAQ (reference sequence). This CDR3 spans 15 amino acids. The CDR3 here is CASSGGARPYNEQFF. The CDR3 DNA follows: TGTGCCAGCAGCGGGGGGGCCCGCCCCTACAATGAGCAGTTCTTC.